These 19 T cell receptor beta chains originate from one sample sequenced in a study of ipilimumab plus nivolumab after autologous stem cell transplantation. Sequencing was performed with immunoSEQ multiplex PCR; in TCRdb, only in-frame clones are kept and a portion is missing. The sample lists around 17,000 clones, about 72% occurring once. Sequencing was performed on PBMCs, taken in a trial of ipilimumab plus nivolumab as post-transplant consolidation. These TCRs come from a male donor with diffuse large B-cell lymphoma.

The V call is TRBV5-1, the J call TRBJ2-7, with D perhaps matching TRBD1 (6 bases). This CDR3 has 12 residues. V was clipped by 6 bases and J by 0 bases, with 7 bases between them. Germline V gene sequence: CDR1 SGHRS, CDR2 YFSETQ. This CDR3 is CASKDSSYEQYF. Written as DNA, the CDR3 is TGCGCCAGCAAGGACAGCTCCTACGAGCAGTACTTC.

Remarks on this clone: At the DNA level, this CDR3 is encoded by other sequences in the same sample as well. The chain links TRBV27 to TRBJ2-7; 10 bases match TRBD2. Per germline, CDR1 MNHEY and CDR2 SMNVEV (reference sequence). The CDR3 has 14 amino acids. The V gene end was trimmed by 3 bases and the J gene end by 6 bases; junction bases not matched to a gene: 5. The CDR3 DNA sequence: TGTGCCAGCAGTTTCCTAGCGGGAGAGCGCGAGCAGTACTTC. The encoded protein is CASSFLAGEREQYF.

The genes are TRBV9 and TRBJ2-5, with D tentatively TRBD1 (6 bases). CDR1 and CDR2 (germline): SGDLS, YYNGEE. There are 15 residues in the CDR3. V lost 1 base, J lost 1 base, and 11 bases lay in between. The CDR3 reads CASSVQGFSQETQYF. CDR3 nucleotides: TGTGCCAGCAGCGTACAGGGGTTCTCCCAAGAGACCCAGTACTTC.

The rearrangement uses TRBV7-6 and TRBJ2-1, with TRBD1 matching over 7 bases. The germline CDR1 and CDR2 sequences are SGHVS and FNYEAQ. This CDR3 is 15 amino acids long. Losses at the gene ends were 5 bases for V and 7 bases for J; bases not matched to a gene: 11. CDR3 loop: CASSPTGSLGNEQFF. The CDR3 nucleotides read TGTGCCAGCAGCCCGACAGGGTCATTGGGTAATGAGCAGTTCTTC.

In its sample, this clone was seen a few times. This chain links TRBV2 with TRBJ1-4; D perhaps matches TRBD1 (5 bases). The germline V and J ends were trimmed by 9 bases and 8 bases, with 13 bases remaining between them. This CDR3 region has 12 residues. Germline lookup yields CDR1 SNHLY and CDR2 FYNNEI. CDR3 residues: CASRRVNEKLFF. Here the CDR3 DNA reads TGTGCCAGTCGCAGGGTAAACGAAAAACTGTTTTTT.

This clone is judged medium-sized (0.01 to 0.1%). The chain links TRBV4-1 to TRBJ2-7, with D hard to call. Germline CDR1 is MGHRA and CDR2 is YSYEKL. Trimming took 0 bases from V and 5 from J, leaving 8 bases between them. The CDR3 is 13 residues long. CDR3 bases: TGCGCCAGCAGCCAAGATTTTAGGGACGAGCAGTACTTC. Protein: CASSQDFRDEQYF.

V is TRBV5-5 and J is TRBJ1-2; D might be TRBD1 (5 bases). Germline CDR1 is SGHKS and CDR2 is YYEKEE (reference sequence). The ends were cut back, 4 bases at V and 7 bases at J, with 17 bases in the middle. This CDR3 is 14 amino acids long. The CDR3 loop reads CASSPGAASGGYTF. The DNA of the CDR3 is TGTGCCAGCAGCCCCGGGGCAGCCTCGGGTGGCTACACCTTC.

The chain combines TRBV30 with TRBJ2-3; no firm D call. Trimming shortened V by 1 base and J by 6 bases, and 17 bases separated the two germline ends. Germline CDR1 GTSNPN, CDR2 SVGIG (reference sequence). The CDR3 sequence is 15 residues long. The CDR3 coding sequence is TGTGCCTGGAGTGCCCTCCCCGCTCTTGGGGATACGCAGTATTTT. Protein sequence: CAWSALPALGDTQYF.

This chain uses TRBV18 with TRBJ2-1, with D unresolved. Trimming removed 8 bases from V and 5 bases from J, with 16 bases in between. Per the germline V gene, CDR1 is KGHSH and CDR2 is LQKENI. This CDR3 has 14 residues. The CDR3 protein is CASTPGVSNNEQFF. The CDR3 bases are TGTGCCAGCACCCCTGGGGTTAGCAACAATGAGCAGTTCTTC.

This sequence joins TRBV7-2 and TRBJ2-5; 15 nucleotides agree with TRBD2. Looked up from germline, CDR1 is SGHTA and CDR2 is FQGNSA. This CDR3 has 19 residues. V lost 5 bases to trimming and J lost 5 bases; unmatched junction nucleotides: 15. CDR3 residues: CASSKPGLAGGPFLETQYF. Here the CDR3 DNA reads TGTGCCAGCAGCAAACCCGGACTAGCGGGGGGGCCATTTCTGGAGACCCAGTACTTC.

The rearrangement uses TRBV4-2 and TRBJ2-6; TRBD2 is a possible D gene (5 bases). V shed 0 bases and J shed 0 bases, with 12 bases lying between them. The CDR3 spans 18 residues. Germline assignment: CDR1 LGHNA and CDR2 YNFKEQ. Here the CDR3 DNA reads TGTGCCAGCAGCCAAGATAGCCTAGCTGCCTCTGGGGCCAACGTCCTGACTTTC. It is translated as CASSQDSLAASGANVLTF.

The DNA of the CDR3 is TGTGCCAGCAGCTCAAGGACTAGCGGGAGAACCACCTCCTACGAGCAGTACTTC. Amino acids: CASSSRTSGRTTSYEQYF. The rearrangement joins TRBV5-4 to TRBJ2-7; 13 bases are a match to TRBD2. The CDR3 is 18 amino acids. With 3 bases clipped from V and 0 bases from J, the junction kept 9 bases outside the gene matches. The germline V gene has CDR1 SGHNT and CDR2 YYREEE (reference sequence).

J is TRBJ1-5 and V is TRBV2, with D perhaps matching TRBD1 (5 bases). CDR3 length: 14 residues. Trimming took off 1 base at V and 7 bases at J, with 11 bases between the two ends. Germline V gene sequence: CDR1 SNHLY, CDR2 FYNNEI. Here the CDR3 reads CASSEDRPGQPQHF. In DNA, the CDR3 is TGTGCCAGCAGTGAAGACAGGCCAGGCCAGCCCCAGCATTTT.

This sequence joins TRBV5-4 and TRBJ2-1; maybe TRBD2 (5 bases). Deletions cut 5 bases from V and 7 bases from J, with 19 bases between. This CDR3 has 15 residues. Germline V gives CDR1 SGHNT, CDR2 YYREEE (reference sequence). CDR3 nucleotide sequence: TGTGCCAGCAGTTCCTCGCGGGTGGGTAGGAATGAGCAGTTCTTC. It is translated as CASSSSRVGRNEQFF. Variable domain in full (rest from reference TRBV5-4 and TRBJ2-1): ETGVTQSPTHLIKTRGQQVTLRCSSQSGHNTVSWYQQALGQGPQFIFQYYREEENGRGNFPPRFSGLQFPNYSSELNVNALELDDSALYLCASSSSRVGRNEQFFGPGTRLTVL.

J is TRBJ2-2 and V is TRBV5-1, with 9 bases fitting TRBD2. V trimming: 4 bases; J trimming: 6 bases; junction bases outside the gene matches: 10. From germline, CDR1 is SGHRS and CDR2 YFSETQ. CDR3 length: 16 residues. CDR3 residues: CASSPNAAGGPGELFF. CDR3 DNA sequence: TGCGCCAGCAGCCCAAACGCGGCGGGAGGGCCCGGGGAGCTGTTTTTT. Drawing the rest from reference TRBV5-1 and TRBJ2-2, the complete variable domain is KAGVTQTPRYLIKTRGQQVTLSCSPISGHRSVSWYQQTPGQGLQFLFEYFSETQRNKGNFPGRFSGRQFSNSRSEMNVSTLELGDSALYLCASSPNAAGGPGELFFGEGSRLTVL.

A few counts support this clone. The same CDR3 arises from other DNA sequences in this sample as well. The chain is built from TRBV5-4 and TRBJ2-1; 7 nucleotides line up with TRBD1. There are 15 residues in the CDR3. CDR1 and CDR2 (germline): SGHNT, YYREEE (reference sequence). V lost 0 bases and J lost 4; bases outside the gene matches: 4. The CDR3 protein is CASSLAGTAYNEQFF. The CDR3, as DNA: TGTGCCAGCAGCTTGGCCGGGACAGCTTACAATGAGCAGTTCTTC.

This chain uses TRBV14 with TRBJ2-7; D not resolved. Germline CDR1 reads SGHDN; CDR2 reads FVKESK. Trimming left V 5 bases short and J 6 bases short, with 11 bases between. There are 12 residues in the CDR3. The CDR3 loop reads CASSVLGTEQYF. CDR3 in DNA: TGTGCCAGCAGCGTCCTTGGCACCGAGCAGTACTTC. Full variable domain (rest looked up from reference TRBV14 and TRBJ2-7): EAGVTQFPSHSVIEKGQTVTLRCDPISGHDNLYWYRRVMGKEIKFLLHFVKESKQDESGMPNNRFLAERTGGTYSTLKVQPAELEDSGVYFCASSVLGTEQYFGPGTRLTVT.

Here the CDR3 reads CASSVADTEAFF. CDR3 in DNA: TGTGCCAGCAGCGTAGCCGACACTGAAGCTTTCTTT. The chain carries TRBV9 and TRBJ1-1; the D is unclear. Germline-derived CDR1 and CDR2 are SGDLS and YYNGEE. The CDR3 totals 12 residues. V lost 0 bases and J lost 3, with 3 bases in between.

J is TRBJ2-5 and V is TRBV7-3; 9 nucleotides line up with TRBD1. CDR3 length: 15 residues. The junction had 6 bases not matched to a gene; V was cut back by 5 bases and J by 2 bases. The germline gives CDR1 SGHTA, CDR2 FQGTGA. CDR3 coding DNA: TGTGCCAGCAGCATTTCCGGGACAGGGCAAGAGACCCAGTACTTC. It encodes CASSISGTGQETQYF.